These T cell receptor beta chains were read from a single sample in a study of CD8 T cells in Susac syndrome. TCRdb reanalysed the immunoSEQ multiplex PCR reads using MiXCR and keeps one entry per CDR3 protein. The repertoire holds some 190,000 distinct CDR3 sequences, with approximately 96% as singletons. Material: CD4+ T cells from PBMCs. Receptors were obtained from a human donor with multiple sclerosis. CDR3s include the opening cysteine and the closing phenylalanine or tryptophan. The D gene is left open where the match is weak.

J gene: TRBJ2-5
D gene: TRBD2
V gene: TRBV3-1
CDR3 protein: CASSQRLALETQYF

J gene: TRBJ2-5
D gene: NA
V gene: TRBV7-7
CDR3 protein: CASSLELASETQYF

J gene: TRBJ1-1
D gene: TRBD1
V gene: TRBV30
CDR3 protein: CAWSVGQGAFF

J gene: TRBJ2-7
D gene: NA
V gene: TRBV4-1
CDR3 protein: CASSQDRASLSYEQYF

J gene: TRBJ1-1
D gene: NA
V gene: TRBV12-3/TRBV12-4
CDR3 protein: CASTPGEGGTEAFF

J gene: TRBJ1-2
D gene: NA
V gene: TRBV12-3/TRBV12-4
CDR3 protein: CAIRQLANYGYTF

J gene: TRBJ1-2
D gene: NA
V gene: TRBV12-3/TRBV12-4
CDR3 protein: CASSFFPGWDYGYTF

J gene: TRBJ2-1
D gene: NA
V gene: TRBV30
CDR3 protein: CACTGAAKGDEQFF

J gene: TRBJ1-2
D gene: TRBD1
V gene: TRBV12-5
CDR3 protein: CASGGGQGLPYGYTF

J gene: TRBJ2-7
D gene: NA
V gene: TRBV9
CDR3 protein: CASSVTGTTYEQYF

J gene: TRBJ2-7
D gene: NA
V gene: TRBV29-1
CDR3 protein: CSAQGYSYEQYF

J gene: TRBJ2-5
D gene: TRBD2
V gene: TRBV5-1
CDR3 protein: CASGSTSGNQETQYF

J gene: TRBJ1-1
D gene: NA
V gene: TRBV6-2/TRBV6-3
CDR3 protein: CASSENTEAFF

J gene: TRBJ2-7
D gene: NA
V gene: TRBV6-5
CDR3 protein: CASSYSGEGSYEQYF